What follows are 20 T cell receptor beta chains derived from one specimen sequenced in a study of T cells and Merkel cell carcinoma outcomes (dated by TCRdb to between 2020 and 2021). Library creation used the immunoSEQ multiplex PCR assay. The clones in this table, taken by TCRdb from immuneACCESS, are in-frame only. Not every clone is retained; where verified, under half of the shortfall comes from an unresolved V gene, and the cause of the rest is unknown. Counted in this sample were some 510 clones; approximately 92% of them appeared once. Roughly a tenth of the sample goes to the ten largest clones. The material sequenced was tumor tissue from Merkel cell carcinoma. All receptors derive from a human donor with Merkel cell carcinoma.

This clone was seen once. At one of its ends the junction is not consistent with the germline gene, which may arise from a read error. CDR3 protein: CASGAERGSGVNVLTF. The CDR3 nucleotides read TGTGCCTCGGGGGCAGAACGGGGCTCTGGGGTCAACGTCCTGACTTTC. The chain recombines TRBV7-9 with TRBJ2-6; TRBD1 or TRBD2 may be the D gene (6 bases each). Per the germline V gene, CDR1 is SEHNR and CDR2 is FQNEAQ (reference sequence). The CDR3 is 16 residues long. The full variable domain, rest sourced from reference TRBV7-9 and TRBJ2-6, is DTGVSQNPRHKITKRGQNVTFRCDPISEHNRLYWYRQTLGQGPEFLTYFQNEAQLEKSRLLSDRFSAERPKGSFSTLEIQRTEQGDSAMYLCASGAERGSGVNVLTFGAGSRLTVL.

The chain is built from TRBV10-3 and TRBJ2-1; D remains unclear. V was pared by 5 bases and J by 7 bases, with 6 bases between. This CDR3 contains 11 residues. CDR1 and CDR2 (germline): ENHRY, SYGVKD. This CDR3 is CAISTRNEQFF. The CDR3 region has the DNA TGTGCCATCAGTACAAGGAATGAGCAGTTCTTC.

The V call is TRBV7-2, the J call TRBJ2-5; TRBD1 matches at 7 bases. Looked up from germline, CDR1 is SGHTA and CDR2 is FQGNSA. V lost 0 bases and J lost 3; bases outside the gene matches: 1. The CDR3 sequence is 14 residues long. The CDR3 DNA follows: TGTGCCAGCAGCTTAGCTGGGACAGAAGAGACCCAGTACTTC. Translation gives CASSLAGTEETQYF. Full variable domain (outside the CDR3, taken from reference TRBV7-2 and TRBJ2-5): GAGVSQSPSNKVTEKGKDVELRCDPISGHTALYWYRQSLGQGLEFLIYFQGNSAPDKSGLPSDRFSAERTGGSVSTLTIQRTQQEDSAVYLCASSLAGTEETQYFGPGTRLLVL.

This clone came up once. The genes are TRBV6-5 and TRBJ1-1; D gene uncertain. The CDR3 is 14 residues long. V lost 0 bases, J lost 6 bases, and 11 bases lay in between. Germline V gives CDR1 MNHEY, CDR2 SVGAGI. In DNA form, the CDR3 reads TGTGCCAGCAGTTACTCTGGGGTGGGCTCTGAAGCTTTCTTT. This encodes CASSYSGVGSEAFF.

Details on this clone: Mismatch with germline at one junction end may stem from a read error. The rearrangement links TRBV9 to TRBJ2-1, with 15 bases aligning to TRBD2. This CDR3 spans 16 amino acids. CDR1 and CDR2 (germline): SGDLS, YYNGEE. The CDR3 DNA sequence: TGTGCCAGCAGCGCCAGGGGGCTCGGACTAGCGGGGGGGCACGTCTTC. Amino acids: CASSARGLGLAGGHVF.

Concerning this clone: Other DNA variants within this sample encode the same CDR3. The rearrangement uses TRBV14 and TRBJ2-3; D gene unclear. The ends were cut back, 2 bases at V and 3 bases at J, with 15 bases in the middle. Germline lookup yields CDR1 SGHDN and CDR2 FVKESK. The CDR3 is 16 residues long. The CDR3 DNA reads TGTGCCAGCAGCCAATATCTTACCGGTGGGACAGATACGCAGTATTTT. Translating it yields CASSQYLTGGTDTQYF.

V usage is TRBV7-2 and J usage is TRBJ2-5; 11 bases agree with TRBD2. Germline CDR1 SGHTA, CDR2 FQGNSA. V lost 2 bases and J lost 5; bases outside the gene matches: 7. CDR3 size: 16 residues. The CDR3 protein is CASSLRSLAGVETQYF. DNA of the CDR3: TGTGCCAGCAGCTTAAGGTCACTAGCGGGGGTGGAGACCCAGTACTTC.

V usage is TRBV28 and J usage is TRBJ2-7; tentatively, D is TRBD2 (6 bases). Germline CDR1 and CDR2: MDHEN and SYDVKM. CDR3 length: 14 amino acids. V was shortened by 3 bases and J by 0 bases, with 9 bases between the two germline ends. CDR3 nucleotides: TGTGCCAGCAGTTTTCGGGGAGGCTCCTACGAGCAGTACTTC. This gives the protein CASSFRGGSYEQYF.

The chain joins TRBV5-4 to TRBJ2-3; 11 nucleotides align to TRBD2. The CDR3 is made up of 17 amino acids. V trimming: 2 bases; J trimming: 0 bases; junction bases outside the gene matches: 5. Germline CDR1 is SGHNT and CDR2 is YYREEE (reference sequence). The CDR3, as DNA: TGTGCCAGCAGCTTCCTAGCGGGGGGCCCGAGCACAGATACGCAGTATTTT. This sequence encodes CASSFLAGGPSTDTQYF. The full variable domain, in which reference TRBV5-4 and TRBJ2-3 provide the parts outside the CDR3, is ETGVTQSPTHLIKTRGQQVTLRCSSQSGHNTVSWYQQALGQGPQFIFQYYREEENGRGNFPPRFSGLQFPNYSSELNVNALELDDSALYLCASSFLAGGPSTDTQYFGPGTRLTVL.

The chain couples TRBV7-6 to TRBJ1-4; D is unclear. Trimming shortened V by 4 bases and J by 3 bases, and 12 bases separated the two germline ends. This CDR3 is built from 15 residues. Germline loops: CDR1 SGHVS, CDR2 FNYEAQ. The CDR3 region is CASSSRNSPNEKLFF. In DNA, the CDR3 is TGTGCCAGCAGCTCCCGGAACAGTCCTAATGAAAAACTGTTTTTT. Full variable domain (rest looked up from reference TRBV7-6 and TRBJ1-4): GAGVSQSPRYKVTKRGQDVALRCDPISGHVSLYWYRQALGQGPEFLTYFNYEAQQDKSGLPNDRFSAERPEGSISTLTIQRTEQRDSAMYRCASSSRNSPNEKLFFGSGTQLSVL.

This rearrangement joins TRBV6-1 to TRBJ2-7, with unresolved D. V shed 7 bases and J shed 5 bases, with 18 bases lying between them. The CDR3 totals 14 residues. Per germline, CDR1 MNHNS and CDR2 SASEGT. The CDR3, as DNA: TGTGCCAGCATGGACCGGGCCCAGCGTGACGAGCAGTACTTC. Encoded protein: CASMDRAQRDEQYF.

The chain links TRBV15 to TRBJ1-1; the D is unclear. This CDR3 has 14 residues. Trimming removed 2 bases at V and 2 bases at J, with 9 bases between. From germline, CDR1 is LNHNV and CDR2 YYDKDF (reference sequence). CDR3 loop: CATSRITLNTEAFF. DNA for the CDR3: TGTGCCACCAGCAGAATAACGCTTAACACTGAAGCTTTCTTT. Full variable domain (missing parts from reference TRBV15 and TRBJ1-1): DAMVIQNPRYQVTQFGKPVTLSCSQTLNHNVMYWYQQKSSQAPKLLFHYYDKDFNNEADTPDNFQSRRPNTSFCFLDIRSPGLGDTAMYLCATSRITLNTEAFFGQGTRLTVV.

V usage is TRBV4-1 and J usage is TRBJ1-2, with unresolved D. Germline V lookup: CDR1 MGHRA, CDR2 YSYEKL. The ends were cut back, 3 bases at V and 2 bases at J, with 19 bases in the middle. The CDR3 has 17 amino acids. Here the CDR3 DNA reads TGCGCCAGCAGCCAGTTTTATCCGTCGCCGGAAAACTATGGCTACACCTTC. This sequence encodes CASSQFYPSPENYGYTF.

The chain has TRBV5-1 and TRBJ2-5; no reliable D call. V was clipped by 0 bases and J by 5 bases, with 11 bases between them. The CDR3 spans 14 residues. The germline V gene encodes CDR1 SGHRS and CDR2 YFSETQ. In nucleotides, the CDR3 is TGCGCCAGCAGCTTGGGCTTTTCGGTCGAGACCCAGTACTTC. Translated: CASSLGFSVETQYF.

The J gene is TRBJ1-1, the V gene TRBV18, with TRBD1 matching over 9 bases. The CDR3 extends over 15 amino acids. The trim removed 3 bases at V and 0 bases at J, leaving 2 bases unmatched. CDR1 is KGHSH and CDR2 is LQKENI in the germline V gene. Here the CDR3 reads CASSPRDRVNTEAFF. The CDR3 DNA reads TGTGCCAGCTCACCCCGGGACAGGGTGAACACTGAAGCTTTCTTT.

This chain uses TRBV6-4 with TRBJ2-3, with 11 bases aligning to TRBD1. Per the germline V gene, CDR1 is MRHNA and CDR2 is SNTAGT. CDR3 length: 15 residues. Trimming cost V 2 bases and J 7 bases; bases outside gene matches: 5. CDR3 region: CASSDGDRGVYTQYF. The CDR3 nucleotides read TGTGCCAGCAGTGACGGGGACAGGGGGGTTTATACGCAGTATTTT.

The gene calls are TRBV2 and TRBJ2-7; a weak D match, TRBD1 (6 bases). Trimming cost V 3 bases and J 4 bases, with 10 bases left between them. The CDR3 contains 13 residues. Germline V gene lookup returns CDR1 SNHLY and CDR2 FYNNEI. CDR3 sequence: CASSETGYYEQYF. For the CDR3, the DNA is TGTGCCAGCAGTGAGACAGGCTATTACGAGCAGTACTTC.

This clone was counted a single time. The V and J genes are TRBV7-9 and TRBJ1-2, with TRBD1 as a possible D gene (5 bases). CDR3 length: 18 residues. The germline gives CDR1 SEHNR, CDR2 FQNEAQ (reference sequence). V lost 1 base and J 4 bases, leaving 22 bases between the germline ends. The CDR3 DNA reads TGTGCCAGCAGCTTAGTACCGATGGACACAAGGGGTGGCTATGGCTACACCTTC. This sequence encodes CASSLVPMDTRGGYGYTF.

The rearrangement uses TRBV6-1 and TRBJ1-1; D gene unclear. Trimming stripped 3 bases from V and 0 bases from J, with 11 bases between. Germline V gene sequence: CDR1 MNHNS, CDR2 SASEGT. The CDR3 runs 15 residues. The CDR3 loop reads CASSDQQSLNTEAFF. Written as DNA, the CDR3 is TGTGCCAGCAGTGATCAGCAGAGTTTGAACACTGAAGCTTTCTTT.

The chain carries TRBV18 and TRBJ2-5; no definite D call. The CDR3 covers 13 residues. The germline gives CDR1 KGHSH, CDR2 LQKENI. V lost 2 bases to trimming and J lost 13 bases, with 17 bases between them. This chain's CDR3 is CASSPTDLYVPYF. In nucleotides, the CDR3 is TGTGCCAGCTCACCAACGGACCTGTACGTTCCGTACTTC.